One and the same sample provided the 14 T cell receptor beta chains below, sequenced in a study of cytomegalovirus exposure and HLA in healthy donors. Primers: 60 Vbeta forward and 13 Jbeta reverse. Assay: immunoSEQ multiplex PCR; the TCRdb copy retains only in-frame clones and omits some. This sample has fewer than 200,000 clones; 65% to 75% occur once, and the top ten carry more than 1.3%. Sample: PBMCs. The receptors stem from a girl between 10 and 17 years old in good health and CMV-seronegative.

This clone has a single count. The chain joins TRBV9 to TRBJ2-3; TRBD2 might be the D (6 bases). Trimming left V 4 bases short and J 5 bases short, with 17 bases between. Germline V gene sequence: CDR1 SGDLS, CDR2 YYNGEE. The CDR3 length is 15 residues. The CDR3 is CASSLSGGAEDTQYF. Here the CDR3 DNA reads TGTGCCAGCAGCCTAAGTGGAGGGGCCGAAGATACGCAGTATTTT.

The count of this clone is one. V gene TRBV30 combines with J gene TRBJ2-5; 8 bases align to TRBD1. Germline V CDR1 and CDR2: GTSNPN, SVGIG (reference sequence). This CDR3 contains 15 residues. With 3 bases clipped from V and 3 bases from J, the junction kept 9 bases outside the gene matches. The CDR3 DNA is TGTGCCTGGAGACGAGGACAGGGTATCGAAGAGACCCAGTACTTC. Protein sequence: CAWRRGQGIEETQYF.

This clone was detected once. The rearrangement links TRBV6-1 to TRBJ1-2; no clear D gene. Trimming removed 5 bases from V and 0 bases from J, with 13 bases in between. The CDR3 covers 15 residues. The germline V gene encodes CDR1 MNHNS and CDR2 SASEGT. CDR3 bases: TGTGCCAGCAGTCTTGGACTATACTCTAACTATGGCTACACCTTC. It encodes CASSLGLYSNYGYTF.

This clone was detected only a few times. The V gene is TRBV19, the J gene TRBJ1-5; D unresolved. This CDR3 comprises 13 residues. Germline CDR1 LNHDA, CDR2 SQIVND (reference sequence). V lost 4 bases and J lost 5, with 9 bases in between. This CDR3 reads CASSRSGYQPQHF. The DNA for the CDR3 is TGTGCCAGTAGTAGATCCGGGTATCAGCCCCAGCATTTT.

This clone was observed a single time. This chain connects TRBV10-3 to TRBJ1-2; maybe TRBD1 (5 bases). The CDR3 covers 13 residues. Germline-derived CDR1 and CDR2 are ENHRY and SYGVKD. Trimming removed 4 bases at V and 6 bases at J, with 12 bases between. The CDR3 bases are TGTGCCATCAGTGCGTCCCCGGGGGATGGCTACACCTTC. Its translation: CAISASPGDGYTF.

This chain uses TRBV25-1 with TRBJ1-2, with D unresolved. There are 15 residues in the CDR3. Between the trimmed V and J ends, which lost 7 bases and 4 bases, there was a span of 19 bases. Germline V lookup: CDR1 MGHDK, CDR2 SYGVNS. The CDR3: CASMGGVEGLYGYTF. The CDR3 nucleotides read TGTGCCAGCATGGGTGGAGTGGAGGGTCTCTATGGCTACACCTTC.

V gene TRBV11-3 combines with J gene TRBJ1-1, with 7 bases identical to TRBD1. Unmatched junction bases numbered 7, after V lost 5 bases and J lost 4 bases. CDR1 and CDR2 from the germline V gene are SGHNT and YENEEA. The CDR3 spans 14 residues. Here the CDR3 DNA reads TGTGCCAGCAGCCCACAGGGGATCGGCACTGAAGCTTTCTTT. It is translated as CASSPQGIGTEAFF.

The J gene is TRBJ1-2, the V gene TRBV28, with TRBD1 matching over 10 bases. J gave up 2 bases and V 8 bases, and 8 bases lay outside the gene matches. CDR3 length equals 15 residues. CDR1 is MDHEN and CDR2 is SYDVKM in the germline V gene. The CDR3 here is CASGSGTGVNYGYTF. DNA for the CDR3: TGTGCCAGCGGCTCCGGGACAGGGGTAAACTATGGCTACACCTTC.

CDR3 nucleotide sequence: TGTGCCAGCTCACCACCAGGGACAGGGGGTGAGACCCAGTACTTC. Amino acids: CASSPPGTGGETQYF. The chain uses TRBV18 and TRBJ2-5, with 11 bases matching TRBD1. Germline V lookup: CDR1 KGHSH, CDR2 LQKENI. Germline trimming cut 0 bases from V and 5 bases from J; bases unmatched to any gene: 2. This CDR3 region has 15 residues.

This clone has just a few counts. V gene TRBV5-6 combines with J gene TRBJ2-7; no clear D gene. Germline CDR1 SGHDT, CDR2 YYEEEE. V was trimmed by 2 bases and J by 6 bases, leaving 9 bases between them. The CDR3 covers 12 residues. The CDR3 DNA sequence: TGTGCCAGCAGCTTCAGGTCTACCGAGCAGTACTTC. Encoded protein: CASSFRSTEQYF. The full variable domain, completed using reference TRBV5-6 and TRBJ2-7, is DAGVTQSPTHLIKTRGQQVTLRCSPKSGHDTVSWYQQALGQGPQFIFQYYEEEERQRGNFPDRFSGHQFPNYSSELNVNALLLGDSALYLCASSFRSTEQYFGPGTRLTVT.

This chain links TRBV6-5 with TRBJ1-2; D is unclear. CDR3 size: 13 residues. The germline CDR1 and CDR2 sequences are MNHEY and SVGAGI. V lost 6 bases and J lost 8, with 16 bases in between. The CDR3 DNA reads as TGTGCCAGCAGAACTATATCCCTTGGAGGCTACACCTTC. Translating it yields CASRTISLGGYTF.

This clone showed up just a few times. This chain joins TRBV4-1 and TRBJ2-7, with TRBD1 matching 7 bases. Germline assignment: CDR1 MGHRA and CDR2 YSYEKL. This CDR3 contains 16 residues. The V and J ends lost 1 base and 3 bases, in that order; junction bases with no gene match: 9. The chain's CDR3 is CASSQAGTAMIYEQYF. Here the CDR3 DNA reads TGCGCCAGCAGCCAAGCCGGGACAGCGATGATCTACGAGCAGTACTTC.

This clone was recorded once. The chain links TRBV6-5 to TRBJ1-5, with 9 bases lining up with TRBD1. The V gene end was trimmed by 6 bases and the J gene end by 3 bases; junction bases not matched to a gene: 6. Looked up from germline, CDR1 is MNHEY and CDR2 is SVGAGI. The length of the CDR3 is 15 residues. The CDR3 DNA reads as TGTGCCAGCAGCCCGACAGGGGGAATCAATCAGCCCCAGCATTTT. This translates into CASSPTGGINQPQHF.

The gene calls are TRBV6-5 and TRBJ2-3, with 9 bases identical to TRBD2. Germline-derived CDR1 and CDR2 are MNHEY and SVGAGI. The CDR3 runs to 16 residues. Trimming cost V 2 bases and J 9 bases; bases outside gene matches: 12. Here the CDR3 reads CASSYGVGRGGQTQYF. The CDR3 DNA reads TGTGCCAGCAGTTACGGGGTAGGGCGGGGGGGCCAGACGCAGTATTTT.